Listed here are 22 T cell receptor beta chains from one sample, sequenced in a study of regulatory and conventional T cells in RAG deficiency. Regulatory T cells were sorted from blood as CD4+ CD25-high CD127-low cells. The table came from immunoSEQ multiplex PCR; TCRdb's copy has only in-frame clones and leaves some out. The data contain under 20,000 clones, 87% of them singletons. These data were also filed under a second study, of regulatory T cells. That source notes: Primers: 52 TRBV forward and 13 TRBJ reverse.

The source material was Tregs sorted from blood. The receptors originated from a human donor in good health.

The CDR3 here is CASSPRFSGGSSTDTQYF. CDR3 DNA sequence: TGTGCCAGCAGTCCCAGATTTAGCGGGGGGTCTAGCACAGATACGCAGTATTTT. The genes are TRBV7-2 and TRBJ2-3, with 10 bases that match TRBD2. V lost 6 bases to trimming and J lost 0 bases; unmatched junction nucleotides: 12. The CDR3 has 18 residues. Germline V gene sequence: CDR1 SGHTA, CDR2 FQGNSA.

This clone was seen a single time. CDR3 sequence: CAWSVERLADYNEQFF. The CDR3 DNA sequence: TGTGCCTGGAGTGTAGAAAGACTAGCGGACTACAATGAGCAGTTCTTC. The chain combines TRBV30 with TRBJ2-1; the match to TRBD2 covers 9 bases. The ends lost 0 bases at V and 3 bases at J; junction bases unmatched: 6. Germline V gene sequence: CDR1 GTSNPN, CDR2 SVGIG (reference sequence). The CDR3 extends over 16 amino acids. The full variable domain, with the rest looked up from reference TRBV30 and TRBJ2-1, is SQTIHQWPATLVQPVGSPLSLECTVEGTSNPNLYWYRQAAGRGLQLLFYSVGIGQISSEVPQNLSASRPQDRQFILSSKKLLLSDSGFYLCAWSVERLADYNEQFFGPGTRLTVL.

The rearrangement uses TRBV6-4 and TRBJ1-1, with 9 positions matching TRBD1. The V gene end was trimmed by 2 bases and the J gene end by 0 bases; junction bases not matched to a gene: 10. Looked up from germline, CDR1 is MRHNA and CDR2 is SNTAGT. This CDR3 is 18 amino acids long. This chain's CDR3 is CASSDTGGDDPMNTEAFF. Here the CDR3 DNA reads TGTGCCAGCAGTGACACAGGGGGCGACGATCCCATGAACACTGAAGCTTTCTTT.

The chain links TRBV5-1 to TRBJ1-6; D possibly corresponds to TRBD1 (5 bases). The CDR3 sequence is 15 residues long. CDR1 and CDR2 (germline): SGHRS, YFSETQ. V was clipped by 4 bases and J by 7 bases, with 15 bases between them. CDR3 loop: CASSLKARQNSPLHF. The CDR3 bases are TGCGCCAGCAGCCTAAAGGCCCGACAGAATTCACCCCTCCACTTT.

This chain links TRBV27 with TRBJ1-2; 7 bases align to TRBD1. Germline CDR1 and CDR2: MNHEY and SMNVEV (reference sequence). After removal of 3 bases from V and 6 bases from J, the junction contained 10 bases not matched to a gene. The CDR3 runs to 15 residues. In DNA form, the CDR3 reads TGTGCCAGCAGTTTGAAGGGGGCGGGGTCGAATGGCTACACCTTC. Its translation: CASSLKGAGSNGYTF.

This chain connects TRBV9 to TRBJ1-3, with D possibly matching TRBD1 (6 bases). CDR1 is SGDLS and CDR2 is YYNGEE in the germline V gene. The V end lost 2 bases, the J end lost 1 base, and 16 bases lay between the germline ends. This CDR3 is 17 amino acids long. CDR3 loop: CASSVGDKIWSGNTIYF. CDR3 coding DNA: TGTGCCAGCAGCGTCGGGGACAAGATTTGGTCTGGAAACACCATATATTTT.

V and J are TRBV2 and TRBJ2-1; 9 bases line up with TRBD2. Germline CDR1 SNHLY, CDR2 FYNNEI. V lost 4 bases and J lost 8; bases outside the gene matches: 18. The CDR3 is 18 residues long. DNA for the CDR3: TGTGCCAGCAGTGTGGCTGTGGTCAGAGGAGCGGGGGGCCATGAGCAGTTCTTC. It yields the protein CASSVAVVRGAGGHEQFF.

The chain uses TRBV19 and TRBJ2-1; 11 nucleotides agree with TRBD2. The germline V gene encodes CDR1 LNHDA and CDR2 SQIVND (reference sequence). J lost 4 bases, V lost 8 bases, and 7 bases had no gene match. This CDR3 spans 15 amino acids. CDR3 residues: CASGASGGLYNEQFF. The CDR3 DNA reads as TGTGCCAGTGGGGCTAGCGGGGGGCTTTACAATGAGCAGTTCTTC.

This chain links TRBV27 with TRBJ1-2; the D gene is possibly TRBD1 (5 bases). Germline V gene lookup returns CDR1 MNHEY and CDR2 SMNVEV (reference sequence). The V end lost 5 bases, the J end lost 4 bases, and 11 bases lay between the germline ends. This CDR3 spans 13 amino acids. CDR3 nucleotides: TGTGCCAGCAGTGGTAGGGGCGGCTATGGCTACACCTTC. It yields the protein CASSGRGGYGYTF.

This chain joins TRBV9 and TRBJ1-1; no firm D call. Germline-derived CDR1 and CDR2 are SGDLS and YYNGEE. The CDR3 has 14 amino acids. The V and J ends lost 0 bases and 3 bases respectively, with 9 bases between them. The CDR3 nucleotides are TGTGCCAGCAGCGTAGCAGGTCGTGACACTGAAGCTTTCTTT. It specifies CASSVAGRDTEAFF.

The rearrangement uses TRBV5-1 and TRBJ2-1; D gene uncertain. Germline CDR1 and CDR2: SGHRS and YFSETQ. V lost 1 base and J lost 1, with 9 bases in between. The CDR3 spans 15 residues. The CDR3 protein is CASSLSSQSYNEQFF. DNA of the CDR3: TGCGCCAGCAGCTTGAGTAGTCAATCCTACAATGAGCAGTTCTTC.

V gene TRBV2 combines with J gene TRBJ2-7; D gene unclear. CDR3 length equals 12 residues. V shed 8 bases and J shed 2 bases, with 10 bases lying between them. Germline V lookup: CDR1 SNHLY, CDR2 FYNNEI. This CDR3 is CASGRETYEQYF. The DNA for the CDR3 is TGTGCCAGCGGCAGAGAAACCTACGAGCAGTACTTC.

The chain combines TRBV25-1 with TRBJ1-2, with D maybe TRBD1 (6 bases). The V end was cut by 3 bases, the J end by 4 bases, with 21 bases between. CDR1 MGHDK and CDR2 SYGVNS come from the germline V gene. The CDR3 extends over 17 amino acids. CDR3 sequence: CASSDASPGQRAYGYTF. CDR3 nucleotide sequence: TGTGCCAGCAGTGACGCCTCCCCGGGACAACGCGCCTATGGCTACACCTTC.

In nucleotides, the CDR3 is TGTGCCAGCACGCCAGGGCTGCTCTATGGCTACACCTTC. Protein product: CASTPGLLYGYTF. The genes are TRBV2 and TRBJ1-2; D possibly corresponds to TRBD1 (5 bases). CDR1 is SNHLY, CDR2 FYNNEI, per germline. This CDR3 is 13 amino acids long. V lost 7 bases and J lost 4, with 13 bases in between.

The chain joins TRBV10-3 to TRBJ2-1, with D tentatively TRBD2 (6 bases). The germline gives CDR1 ENHRY, CDR2 SYGVKD. V gave up 7 bases and J gave up 7 bases, with 17 bases separating them. The CDR3 is made up of 14 amino acids. The CDR3 DNA reads as TGTGCCATCACCGCCGGGAGCGAAAAAAATGAGCAGTTCTTC. This codes for CAITAGSEKNEQFF.

This clone has only a few counts. V is TRBV19 and J is TRBJ1-2; 9 bases are a match to TRBD1. Germline V gives CDR1 LNHDA, CDR2 SQIVND (reference sequence). The CDR3 spans 12 residues. The CDR3 protein is CAAGQGLYGYTF. In DNA form, the CDR3 reads TGTGCAGCCGGACAGGGGCTCTATGGCTACACCTTC.

The chain is built from TRBV2 and TRBJ2-3; perhaps TRBD2 as D (5 bases). V lost 7 bases, J lost 1 base, and 12 bases lay in between. The CDR3 has 14 amino acids. Germline V gene data show CDR1 as SNHLY and CDR2 as FYNNEI. For the CDR3, the DNA is TGTGCCAGCACATCGGGGATTCGCACAGATACGCAGTATTTT. It codes for CASTSGIRTDTQYF.

The rearrangement links TRBV5-4 to TRBJ2-3; 15 bases fit TRBD2. The CDR3 is 16 amino acids. J was trimmed by 4 bases and V by 2 bases; bases with no gene match: 2. Per germline, CDR1 SGHNT and CDR2 YYREEE (reference sequence). The CDR3 region is CASSLRTSGGADTQYF. The CDR3 DNA sequence: TGTGCCAGCAGCTTAAGGACTAGCGGGGGGGCAGATACGCAGTATTTT.

The V gene is TRBV5-5, the J gene TRBJ1-1; D is undetermined. The CDR3 covers 15 residues. Per germline, CDR1 SGHKS and CDR2 YYEKEE (reference sequence). Deletions cut 4 bases from V and 10 bases from J, with 23 bases between. CDR3: CASSIYMPDWEGAFF. CDR3 nucleotide sequence: TGTGCCAGCAGCATCTATATGCCAGACTGGGAGGGAGCTTTCTTT.

This chain connects TRBV30 to TRBJ1-6; 7 bases align to TRBD1. The CDR3 spans 13 residues. Unmatched junction bases numbered 6, after V lost 4 bases and J lost 9 bases. Germline loops: CDR1 GTSNPN, CDR2 SVGIG (reference sequence). CDR3 in amino acids: CAWIRGLGSPLHF. The CDR3 DNA follows: TGTGCCTGGATTAGGGGGCTTGGTTCACCCCTCCACTTT.

The chain uses TRBV19 and TRBJ1-1; 7 nucleotides match TRBD1. V lost 1 base and J lost 1; bases outside the gene matches: 9. Germline V gene sequence: CDR1 LNHDA, CDR2 SQIVND (reference sequence). The CDR3 has 17 residues. CDR3 residues: CASSIGLGTAKNTEAFF. DNA for the CDR3: TGTGCCAGTAGTATAGGCCTCGGGACAGCGAAGAACACTGAAGCTTTCTTT.

The sample holds one count of this clone. V gene TRBV10-3 combines with J gene TRBJ2-1; 12 bases line up with TRBD1. Germline CDR1 reads ENHRY; CDR2 reads SYGVKD. CDR3 length equals 13 residues. The junction had 2 bases not matched to a gene; V was cut back by 6 bases and J by 8 bases. The chain's CDR3 is CAIRGTGGDEQFF. The CDR3 DNA reads TGTGCCATCAGAGGGACAGGGGGCGATGAGCAGTTCTTC.